These 4 T cell receptor beta chains share one sample of origin, sequenced in a study of vaccination effects on CD4 cells after COVID-19. Assay used: immunoSEQ multiplex PCR; TCRdb lists only in-frame clones, some missing. The table includes 45,000 or so clones, about 70% detected once. Antigens for these TCRs are unknown. Isolating CD4+ T cells followed less than 11 days of culture. Sample: CD4+ T cells from PBMCs cultured without peptide, taken before COVID-19 vaccination. These receptor sequences come from a human donor who had a prior SARS-CoV-2 infection.

The J gene is TRBJ2-3, the V gene TRBV6-2 or TRBV6-3, with 8 nucleotides matching TRBD2. The CDR3 extends over 16 amino acids. The germline V gene encodes CDR1 MNHEY and CDR2 SVGEGT. J lost 3 bases, V lost 2 bases, and 7 bases had no gene match. CDR3 in DNA: TGTGCCAGCAGTTACAAGGAGCGGGAGCCAACAGATACGCAGTATTTT. It yields the protein CASSYKEREPTDTQYF.

This clone has just a few counts. The V and J genes are TRBV12-3 or TRBV12-4 and TRBJ2-5, with D hard to call. V lost 2 bases to trimming and J lost 0 bases, with 1 base between them. This CDR3 is built from 12 residues. The CDR3 DNA sequence: TGTGCCAGCAGTTTAAACCAAGAGACCCAGTACTTC. Translated, it gives CASSLNQETQYF.

CDR3 bases: TGTGCCAGCAGTGAGAGGGGGTTCAACGACGAGCAGTACTTC. Amino acids: CASSERGFNDEQYF. The V call is TRBV2, the J call TRBJ2-7, with D possibly matching TRBD1 (6 bases). Per germline, CDR1 SNHLY and CDR2 FYNNEI. The CDR3 contains 14 residues. V was shortened by 3 bases and J by 5 bases, with 14 bases between the two germline ends.

V and J are TRBV3-1 (or the pseudogene TRBV3-2) and TRBJ2-3; the D gene is possibly TRBD2 (6 bases). V lost 4 bases and J 6 bases, leaving 20 bases between the germline ends. Germline lookup yields CDR1 LGHDT and CDR2 YNNKEL (reference sequence). The CDR3 runs to 16 residues. The CDR3 reads CASSLSGTGFVDTQYF. The DNA of the CDR3 is TGTGCCAGCAGCCTCTCCGGGACTGGGTTTGTGGATACGCAGTATTTT.